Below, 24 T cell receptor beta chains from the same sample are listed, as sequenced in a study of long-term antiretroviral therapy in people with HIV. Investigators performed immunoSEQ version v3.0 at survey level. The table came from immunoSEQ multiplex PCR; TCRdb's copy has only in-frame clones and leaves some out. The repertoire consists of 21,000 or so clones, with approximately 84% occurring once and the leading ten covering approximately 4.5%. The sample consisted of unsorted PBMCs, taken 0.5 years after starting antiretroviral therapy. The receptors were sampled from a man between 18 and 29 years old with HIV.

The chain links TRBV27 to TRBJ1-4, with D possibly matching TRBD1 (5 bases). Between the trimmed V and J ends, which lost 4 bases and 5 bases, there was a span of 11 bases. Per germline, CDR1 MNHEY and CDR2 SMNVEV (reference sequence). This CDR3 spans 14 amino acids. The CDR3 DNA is TGTGCCAGCAGTTATCAGGGATGGAATGAAAAACTGTTTTTT. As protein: CASSYQGWNEKLFF.

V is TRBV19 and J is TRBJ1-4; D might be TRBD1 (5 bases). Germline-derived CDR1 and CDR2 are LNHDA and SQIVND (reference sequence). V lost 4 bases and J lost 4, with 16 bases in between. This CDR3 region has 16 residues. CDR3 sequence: CASSNRRVVGNEKLFF. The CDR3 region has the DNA TGTGCCAGTAGTAACCGCAGGGTTGTCGGTAATGAAAAACTGTTTTTT.

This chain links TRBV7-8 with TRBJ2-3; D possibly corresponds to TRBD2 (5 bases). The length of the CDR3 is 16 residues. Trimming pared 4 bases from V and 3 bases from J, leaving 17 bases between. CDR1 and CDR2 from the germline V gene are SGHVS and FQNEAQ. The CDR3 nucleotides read TGTGCCAGCAGCTCCCAGCCCAGTCGGGGAACAGATACGCAGTATTTT. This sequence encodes CASSSQPSRGTDTQYF.

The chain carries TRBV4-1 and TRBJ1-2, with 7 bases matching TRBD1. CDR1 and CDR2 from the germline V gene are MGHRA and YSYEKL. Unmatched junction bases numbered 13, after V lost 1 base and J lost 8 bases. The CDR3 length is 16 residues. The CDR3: CASSQVAAGGMVGYTF. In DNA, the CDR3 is TGCGCCAGCAGCCAAGTCGCGGCAGGGGGTATGGTAGGCTACACCTTC.

Here the CDR3 reads CASSFPAYEQYF. CDR3 nucleotides: TGTGCCAGCAGTTTCCCGGCCTACGAGCAGTACTTC. The rearrangement uses TRBV28 and TRBJ2-7; D ambiguous. CDR3 length: 12 residues. The germline gives CDR1 MDHEN, CDR2 SYDVKM. Trimming removed 3 bases at V and 2 bases at J, with 5 bases between. The variable domain in full, completed from reference TRBV28 and TRBJ2-7, reads DVKVTQSSRYLVKRTGEKVFLECVQDMDHENMFWYRQDPGLGLRLIYFSYDVKMKEKGDIPEGYSVSREKKERFSLILESASTNQTSMYLCASSFPAYEQYFGPGTRLTVT.

The DNA for the CDR3 is TGCGCCAGCAGCCTACAGGGGGCGGGCTACGAGCAGTACTTC. It encodes CASSLQGAGYEQYF. V and J are TRBV4-1 and TRBJ2-7; 9 nucleotides line up with TRBD1. This CDR3 comprises 14 residues. V gave up 4 bases and J gave up 3 bases; unmatched junction bases: 4. In germline, CDR1 is MGHRA, CDR2 YSYEKL.

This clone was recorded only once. The CDR3 is CASSHRQGRDTEAFF. CDR3 bases: TGTGCCAGCAGCCATCGACAGGGCAGGGACACTGAAGCTTTCTTT. This chain joins TRBV5-5 and TRBJ1-1; 7 positions agree with TRBD1. The CDR3 is 15 amino acids. Per the germline V gene, CDR1 is SGHKS and CDR2 is YYEKEE (reference sequence). Trimming cost V 4 bases and J 3 bases; bases outside gene matches: 9. Full variable domain (missing parts from reference TRBV5-5 and TRBJ1-1): DAGVTQSPTHLIKTRGQQVTLRCSPISGHKSVSWYQQVLGQGPQFIFQYYEKEERGRGNFPDRFSARQFPNYSSELNVNALLLGDSALYLCASSHRQGRDTEAFFGQGTRLTVV.

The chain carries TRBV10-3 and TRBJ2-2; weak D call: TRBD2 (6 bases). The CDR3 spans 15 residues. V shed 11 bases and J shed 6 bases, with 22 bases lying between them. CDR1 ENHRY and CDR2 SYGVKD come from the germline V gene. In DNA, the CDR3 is TGTGCCGCATTGGACCGGGGGAGGAGACCCGGGGAGCTGTTTTTT. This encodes CAALDRGRRPGELFF.

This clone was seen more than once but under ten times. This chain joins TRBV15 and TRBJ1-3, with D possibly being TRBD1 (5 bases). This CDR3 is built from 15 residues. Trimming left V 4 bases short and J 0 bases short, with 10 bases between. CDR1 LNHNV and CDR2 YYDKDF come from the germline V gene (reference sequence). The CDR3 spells CATSKDRGSGNTIYF. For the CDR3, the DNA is TGTGCCACCAGCAAAGATAGGGGCTCTGGAAACACCATATATTTT.

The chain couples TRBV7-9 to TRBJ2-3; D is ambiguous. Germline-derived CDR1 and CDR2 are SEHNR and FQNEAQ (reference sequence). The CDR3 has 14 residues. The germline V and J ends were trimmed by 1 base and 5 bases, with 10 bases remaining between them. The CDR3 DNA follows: TGTGCCAGCAGCTTAGGGCAGGCAGGAGATACGCAGTATTTT. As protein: CASSLGQAGDTQYF.

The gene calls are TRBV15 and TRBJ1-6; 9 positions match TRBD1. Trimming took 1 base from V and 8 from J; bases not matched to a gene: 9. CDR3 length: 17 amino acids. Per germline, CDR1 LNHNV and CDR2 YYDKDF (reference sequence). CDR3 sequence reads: CATSRGVGTGIDSPLHF. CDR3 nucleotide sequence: TGTGCCACCAGCAGAGGCGTTGGGACAGGGATTGATTCACCCCTCCACTTT. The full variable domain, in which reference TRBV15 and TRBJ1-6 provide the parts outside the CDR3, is DAMVIQNPRYQVTQFGKPVTLSCSQTLNHNVMYWYQQKSSQAPKLLFHYYDKDFNNEADTPDNFQSRRPNTSFCFLDIRSPGLGDTAMYLCATSRGVGTGIDSPLHFGNGTRLTVT.

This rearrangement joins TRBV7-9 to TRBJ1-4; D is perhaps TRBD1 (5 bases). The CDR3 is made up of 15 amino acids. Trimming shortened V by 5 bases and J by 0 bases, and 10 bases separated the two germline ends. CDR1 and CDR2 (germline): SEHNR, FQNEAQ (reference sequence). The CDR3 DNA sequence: TGTGCCAGCAGCCAGGGACCGGCAACTAATGAAAAACTGTTTTTT. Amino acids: CASSQGPATNEKLFF.

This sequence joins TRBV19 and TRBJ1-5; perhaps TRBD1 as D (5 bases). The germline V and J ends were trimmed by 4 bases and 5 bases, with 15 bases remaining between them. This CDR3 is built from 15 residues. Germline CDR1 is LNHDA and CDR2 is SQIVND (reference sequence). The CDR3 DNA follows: TGTGCCAGTAGTACCACGGGGGGTCGGGATCAGCCCCAGCATTTT. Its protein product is CASSTTGGRDQPQHF.

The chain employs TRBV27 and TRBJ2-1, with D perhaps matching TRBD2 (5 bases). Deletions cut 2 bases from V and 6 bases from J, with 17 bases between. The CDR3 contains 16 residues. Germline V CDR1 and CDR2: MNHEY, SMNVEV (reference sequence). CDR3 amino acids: CASSLSGPTVGNEQFF. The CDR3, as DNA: TGTGCCAGCAGTTTAAGCGGACCCACTGTGGGCAATGAGCAGTTCTTC.

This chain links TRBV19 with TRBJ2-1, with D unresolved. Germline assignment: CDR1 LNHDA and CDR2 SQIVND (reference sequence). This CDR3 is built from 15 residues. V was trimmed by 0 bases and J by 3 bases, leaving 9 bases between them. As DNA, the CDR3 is TGTGCCAGTAGTATAGAGGCAGCCCTCTACAATGAGCAGTTCTTC. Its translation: CASSIEAALYNEQFF.

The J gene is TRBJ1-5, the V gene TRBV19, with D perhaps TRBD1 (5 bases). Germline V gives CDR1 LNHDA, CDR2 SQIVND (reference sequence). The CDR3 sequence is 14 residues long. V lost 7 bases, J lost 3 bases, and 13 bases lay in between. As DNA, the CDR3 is TGTGCCAGTAAGGGGCTCAAGGTCAATCAGCCCCAGCATTTT. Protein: CASKGLKVNQPQHF.

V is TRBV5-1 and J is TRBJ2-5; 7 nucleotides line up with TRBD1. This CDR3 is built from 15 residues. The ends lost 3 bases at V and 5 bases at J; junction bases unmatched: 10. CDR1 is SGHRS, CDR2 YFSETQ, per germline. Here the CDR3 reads CASSSLRGSSETQYF. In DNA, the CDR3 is TGCGCCAGCAGCTCACTCAGGGGGTCTTCGGAGACCCAGTACTTC. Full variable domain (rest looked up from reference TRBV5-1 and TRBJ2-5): KAGVTQTPRYLIKTRGQQVTLSCSPISGHRSVSWYQQTPGQGLQFLFEYFSETQRNKGNFPGRFSGRQFSNSRSEMNVSTLELGDSALYLCASSSLRGSSETQYFGPGTRLLVL.

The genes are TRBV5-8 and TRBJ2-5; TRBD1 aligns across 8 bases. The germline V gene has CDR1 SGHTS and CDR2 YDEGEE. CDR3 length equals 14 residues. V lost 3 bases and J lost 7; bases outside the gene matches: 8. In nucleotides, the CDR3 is TGTGCCAGCAGCTACCCGACAGGGGCGACGACCCAGTACTTC. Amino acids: CASSYPTGATTQYF. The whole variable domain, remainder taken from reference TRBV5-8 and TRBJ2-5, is EAGVTQSPTHLIKTRGQQATLRCSPISGHTSVYWYQQALGLGLQFLLWYDEGEERNRGNFPPRFSGRQFPNYSSELNVNALELEDSALYLCASSYPTGATTQYFGPGTRLLVL.

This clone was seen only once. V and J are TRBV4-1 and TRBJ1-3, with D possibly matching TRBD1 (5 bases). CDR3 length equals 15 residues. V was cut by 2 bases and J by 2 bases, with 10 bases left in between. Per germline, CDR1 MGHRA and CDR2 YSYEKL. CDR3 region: CASSQYWGAGNTIYF. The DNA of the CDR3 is TGCGCCAGCAGCCAATATTGGGGGGCTGGAAACACCATATATTTT.

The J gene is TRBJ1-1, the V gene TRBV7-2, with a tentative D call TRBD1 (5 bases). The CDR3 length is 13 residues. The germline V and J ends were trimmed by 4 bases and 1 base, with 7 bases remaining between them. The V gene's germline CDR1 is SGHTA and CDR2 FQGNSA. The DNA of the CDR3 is TGTGCCAGCAGCTCCGACAGGAACACTGAAGCTTTCTTT. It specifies CASSSDRNTEAFF.

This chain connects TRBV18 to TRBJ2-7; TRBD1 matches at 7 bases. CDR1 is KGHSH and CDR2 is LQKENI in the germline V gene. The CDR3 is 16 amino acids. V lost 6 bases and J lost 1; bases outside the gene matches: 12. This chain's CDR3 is CASSRNRGVPSYEQYF. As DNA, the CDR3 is TGTGCCAGCTCCCGCAACAGGGGCGTCCCATCCTACGAGCAGTACTTC.

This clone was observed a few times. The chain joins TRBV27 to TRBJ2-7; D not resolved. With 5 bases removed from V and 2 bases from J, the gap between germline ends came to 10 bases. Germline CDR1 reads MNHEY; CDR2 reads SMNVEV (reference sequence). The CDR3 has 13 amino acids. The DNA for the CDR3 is TGTGCCAGCAGTGGCCGGGTGGCCTACGAGCAGTACTTC. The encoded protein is CASSGRVAYEQYF.

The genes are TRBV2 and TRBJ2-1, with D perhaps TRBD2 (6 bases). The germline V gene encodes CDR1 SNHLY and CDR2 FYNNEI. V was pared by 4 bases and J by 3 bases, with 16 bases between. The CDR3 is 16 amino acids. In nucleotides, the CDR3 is TGTGCCAGCAGTGTCGGGGGAGCTAATAACTACAATGAGCAGTTCTTC. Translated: CASSVGGANNYNEQFF. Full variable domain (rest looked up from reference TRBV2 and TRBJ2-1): EPEVTQTPSHQVTQMGQEVILRCVPISNHLYFYWYRQILGQKVEFLVSFYNNEISEKSEIFDDQFSVERPDGSNFTLKIRSTKLEDSAMYFCASSVGGANNYNEQFFGPGTRLTVL.

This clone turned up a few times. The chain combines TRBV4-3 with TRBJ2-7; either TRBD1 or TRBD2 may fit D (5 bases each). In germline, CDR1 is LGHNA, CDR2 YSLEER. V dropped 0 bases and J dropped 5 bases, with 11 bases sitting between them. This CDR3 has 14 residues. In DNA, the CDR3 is TGCGCCAGCAGCCAAGATCGAGGGGTAGACGAGCAGTACTTC. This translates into CASSQDRGVDEQYF.